This T cell receptor (beta chain) is drawn from a study of T cells in Graves' hyperthyroidism and ophthalmopathy. The CDR3 has 15 residues. Looked up from germline, CDR1 is SNHLY and CDR2 is FYNNEI. Trimming shortened V by 6 bases and J by 0 bases, and 11 bases separated the two germline ends. RNA transcripts yielded amplified TCR beta CDR3 regions. Initially, a first-round RT-PCR of the TCR CDR3 employed the HTBI primer set. TCRdb analysed the multiplex PCR reads with MiXCR anew, one entry per CDR3 protein. The sample yields more than 95,000 distinct CDR3 sequences, approximately 48% seen once. This clonotype was detected ten times or more.

Input material: blood. The source is a man aged 35 to 55 with Graves' hyperthyroidism. The rearrangement joins TRBV2 to TRBJ2-2; D not certain. This CDR3 reads CASRVSGANTGELFF. The CDR3 DNA sequence: TGTGCCAGCAGAGTCTCTGGGGCGAACACCGGGGAGCTGTTTTTT.